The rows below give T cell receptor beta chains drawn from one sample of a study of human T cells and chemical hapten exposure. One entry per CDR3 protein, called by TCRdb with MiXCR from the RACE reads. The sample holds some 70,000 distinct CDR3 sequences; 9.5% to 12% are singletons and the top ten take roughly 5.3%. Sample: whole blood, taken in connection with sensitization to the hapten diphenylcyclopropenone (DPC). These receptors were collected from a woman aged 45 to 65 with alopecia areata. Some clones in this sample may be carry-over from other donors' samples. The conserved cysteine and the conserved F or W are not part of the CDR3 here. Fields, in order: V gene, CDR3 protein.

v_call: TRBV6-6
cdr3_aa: ASCDGQTFYGYT

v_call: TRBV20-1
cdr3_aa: SARVVAGGPDTQY

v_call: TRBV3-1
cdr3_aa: ASSQDGGGTQY

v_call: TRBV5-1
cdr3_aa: ASSPGRGRRDTQY

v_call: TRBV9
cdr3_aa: ASSVESGGHQETQY

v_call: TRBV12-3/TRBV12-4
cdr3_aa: ASSLSVLGGRGQY

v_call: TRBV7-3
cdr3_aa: ASSPWRGDTQY

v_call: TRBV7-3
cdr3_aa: ASSAGHERGTEAF

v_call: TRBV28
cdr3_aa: ASSPLGGGGGYT

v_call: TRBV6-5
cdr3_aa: ASGTSATDTQY

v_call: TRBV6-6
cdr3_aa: ASSNGGTTYSNQPQH

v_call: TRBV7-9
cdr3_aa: ASSLPSGQGNEKLF

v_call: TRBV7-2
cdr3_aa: ASSSQGGLSSYEQY

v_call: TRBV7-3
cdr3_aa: ASSFGTGATGELF

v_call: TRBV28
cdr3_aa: ASTFASSYEQY

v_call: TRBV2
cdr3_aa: ARYREGVNEQF

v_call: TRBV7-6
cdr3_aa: ASSDRQSPNTEAF

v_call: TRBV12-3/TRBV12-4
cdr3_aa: ASSLGLPAF

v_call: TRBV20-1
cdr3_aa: SAKTGNTEAF

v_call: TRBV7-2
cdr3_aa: ASSLAYLGGGATGNQPQH

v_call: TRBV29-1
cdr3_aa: SVEGESTSSQKGSYEQY

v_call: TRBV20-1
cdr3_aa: SATHRARGDTEAF

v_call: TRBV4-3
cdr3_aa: ASSNRLDNEQF

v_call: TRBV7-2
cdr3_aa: ASSRDLRAVQY

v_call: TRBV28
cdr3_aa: ASIPPNTGGQPQH

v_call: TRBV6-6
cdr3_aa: ASSSPNGYEQY

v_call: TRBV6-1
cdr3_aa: ASSDLPVFLRDQPQH

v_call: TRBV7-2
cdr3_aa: ASSLEGSTGGYGYT

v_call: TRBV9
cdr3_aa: ASSVAGYNEQF

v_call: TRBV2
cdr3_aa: ASSGGTGMNTEAF

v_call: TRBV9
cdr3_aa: ASSVAADTRETQY

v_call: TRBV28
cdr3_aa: ASSFSGGSYGYT

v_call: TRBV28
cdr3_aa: ASSLVRGRGPQH

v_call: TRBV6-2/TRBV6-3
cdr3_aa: ASSYVTGYT

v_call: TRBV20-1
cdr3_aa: SARDSRLADNNEQF

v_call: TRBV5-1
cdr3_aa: ASSLGNRGHGTDTQY

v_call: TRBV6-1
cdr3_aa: ASSEFRGVSYNEQF

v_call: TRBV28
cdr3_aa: ASSESGVKAF

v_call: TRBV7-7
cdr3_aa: ASSRTGGRGTDTQY

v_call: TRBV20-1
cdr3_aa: SARGLSRTGKTSNTGELF

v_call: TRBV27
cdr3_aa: ASSPQTGVVYEQY

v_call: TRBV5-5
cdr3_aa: ASSRSSNQPQH

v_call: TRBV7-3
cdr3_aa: ASSPGTQETQY

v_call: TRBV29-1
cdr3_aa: SVAGTEAF

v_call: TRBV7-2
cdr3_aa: ASSLAEGNTSYNSPLH